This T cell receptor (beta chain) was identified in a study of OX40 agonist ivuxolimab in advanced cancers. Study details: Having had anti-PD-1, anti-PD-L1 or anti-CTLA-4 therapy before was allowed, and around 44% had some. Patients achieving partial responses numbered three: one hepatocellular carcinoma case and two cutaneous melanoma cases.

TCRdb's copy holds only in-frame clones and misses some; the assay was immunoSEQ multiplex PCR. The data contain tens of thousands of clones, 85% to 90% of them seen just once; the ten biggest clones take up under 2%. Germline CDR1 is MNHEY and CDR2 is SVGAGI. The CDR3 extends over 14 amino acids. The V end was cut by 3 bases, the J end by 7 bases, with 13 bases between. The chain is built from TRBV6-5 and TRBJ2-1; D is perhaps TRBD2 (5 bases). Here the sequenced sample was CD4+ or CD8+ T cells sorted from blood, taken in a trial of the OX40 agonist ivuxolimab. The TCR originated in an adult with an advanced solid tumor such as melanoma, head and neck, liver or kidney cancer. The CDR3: CASSYDRERNEQFF. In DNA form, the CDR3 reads TGTGCCAGCAGTTATGACCGGGAAAGGAATGAGCAGTTCTTC.